The 29 T cell receptor beta chains given below trace back to one sample, sequenced in a study of PD-L1 blockade in urothelial cancer. This table comes from immunoSEQ multiplex PCR, and its TCRdb copy is limited to in-frame clones, with some not included. The table lists 30,000 to 40,000 clones, under 90% of them singletons, with 15% to 18% in the top ten. The time point denotes: pretreatment peripheral blood. The sequencing here drew on PBMCs, taken around atezolizumab (anti-PD-L1) treatment. The receptors were sampled from a man aged 55 to 70 with urothelial cancer.

The V gene is TRBV5-1, the J gene TRBJ1-1, with D unresolved. Germline V lookup: CDR1 SGHRS, CDR2 YFSETQ. Trimming left V 3 bases short and J 2 bases short, with 11 bases between. The CDR3 length is 14 residues. The CDR3: CASSYEPTNTEAFF. In nucleotides, the CDR3 is TGCGCCAGCAGCTACGAGCCAACCAACACTGAAGCTTTCTTT.

The sample holds a few counts of this clone. The rearrangement joins TRBV11-2 to TRBJ1-3; TRBD1 is a possible D gene (6 bases). CDR1 and CDR2 from the germline V gene are SGHAT and FQNNGV. The CDR3 length is 14 residues. V was clipped by 5 bases and J by 5 bases, with 13 bases between them. The DNA for the CDR3 is TGTGCCAGCAGCCCCCCCCAGGGGAGAAACACCATATATTTT. Amino acid sequence: CASSPPQGRNTIYF.

The V gene is TRBV30, the J gene TRBJ1-1, with unresolved D. Germline CDR1 GTSNPN, CDR2 SVGIG (reference sequence). The CDR3 is 11 amino acids. V was clipped by 3 bases and J by 1 base, with 3 bases between them. The CDR3 region is CAWRANTEAFF. CDR3 DNA sequence: TGTGCCTGGAGAGCGAACACTGAAGCTTTCTTT.

This chain uses TRBV29-1 with TRBJ1-2; TRBD1 might be the D (6 bases). CDR3 size: 13 residues. The germline gives CDR1 SQVTM, CDR2 ANQGSEA. Trimming left V 3 bases short and J 6 bases short, with 14 bases between. The CDR3 sequence is CSVETGRIHGYTF. The CDR3 DNA follows: TGCAGCGTTGAGACAGGCAGGATCCATGGCTACACCTTC.

V gene TRBV7-9 combines with J gene TRBJ1-5; 7 bases match TRBD1. The J segment lost 0 bases and the V segment lost 5 bases, leaving 4 bases of the junction unmatched. The CDR3 extends over 15 amino acids. Germline CDR1 is SEHNR and CDR2 is FQNEAQ (reference sequence). For the CDR3, the DNA is TGTGCCAGCAGCGCAGGACAGGTTAGCAATCAGCCCCAGCATTTT. Translation gives CASSAGQVSNQPQHF.

The genes are TRBV9 and TRBJ2-1; the match to TRBD2 covers 12 bases. Germline V CDR1 and CDR2: SGDLS, YYNGEE. Trimming took 3 bases from V and 4 from J; bases not matched to a gene: 8. The CDR3 sequence is 17 residues long. CDR3 protein: CASSARLAGERYNEQFF. CDR3 nucleotide sequence: TGTGCCAGCAGCGCCAGACTAGCGGGAGAAAGGTACAATGAGCAGTTCTTC.

The J gene is TRBJ1-2, the V gene TRBV19; the match to TRBD1 covers 12 bases. Germline V gives CDR1 LNHDA, CDR2 SQIVND (reference sequence). The CDR3 is made up of 16 amino acids. Trimming took 4 bases from V and 6 from J; bases not matched to a gene: 9. Here the CDR3 DNA reads TGTGCCAGTAGTACCGGGGACAGGGGGCGATCGGATGGCTACACCTTC. This gives the protein CASSTGDRGRSDGYTF.

The gene calls are TRBV7-9 and TRBJ1-5; 12 bases are shared with TRBD1. The CDR3 consists of 17 residues. CDR1 and CDR2 (germline): SEHNR, FQNEAQ (reference sequence). The trim removed 1 base at V and 6 bases at J, leaving 7 bases unmatched. This CDR3 reads CASSLDRGQGAFQPQHF. CDR3 coding DNA: TGTGCCAGCAGCTTAGACAGGGGACAGGGGGCTTTTCAGCCCCAGCATTTT.

V is TRBV19 and J is TRBJ2-7; TRBD2 aligns across 7 bases. J was trimmed by 9 bases and V by 3 bases; bases with no gene match: 11. This CDR3 is built from 14 residues. Germline loops: CDR1 LNHDA, CDR2 SQIVND (reference sequence). This CDR3 reads CASSIAERGASQYF. The CDR3 nucleotides read TGTGCCAGTAGTATCGCGGAGCGGGGTGCTTCGCAGTACTTC.

The V call is TRBV5-4, the J call TRBJ2-1; 8 bases align to TRBD2. The germline V gene encodes CDR1 SGHNT and CDR2 YYREEE (reference sequence). The CDR3 sequence is 16 residues long. The junction had 9 bases not matched to a gene; V was cut back by 4 bases and J by 3 bases. For the CDR3, the DNA is TGTGCCAGCAGCCAGATTAGCGGGGTGGGCTACAATGAGCAGTTCTTC. Encoded protein: CASSQISGVGYNEQFF.

The chain uses TRBV28 and TRBJ2-5, with 9 bases fitting TRBD2. Trimming at V came to 3 bases and at J to 4 bases, leaving 15 bases not matched to a gene. Germline V gives CDR1 MDHEN, CDR2 SYDVKM. The CDR3 is made up of 18 amino acids. Here the CDR3 reads CASSFPPRGRALGETQYF. In DNA form, the CDR3 reads TGTGCCAGCAGTTTTCCCCCTCGCGGGAGGGCCTTGGGAGAGACCCAGTACTTC.

The chain links TRBV10-1 to TRBJ2-1, with 8 bases that match TRBD1. The CDR3 loop spans 15 amino acids. Germline trimming cut 1 base from V and 10 bases from J; bases unmatched to any gene: 9. Germline CDR1 WNHNN, CDR2 SYGVQD (reference sequence). The CDR3 here is CASSEYHRGVGEQFF. CDR3 DNA: TGCGCCAGCAGTGAGTACCACAGGGGGGTTGGGGAGCAGTTCTTC.

CDR3: CASSPQRTGGGDEQYF. Here the CDR3 DNA reads TGTGCCAGCAGCCCGCAGAGGACTGGTGGGGGGGACGAGCAGTACTTC. This chain joins TRBV5-8 and TRBJ2-7; 7 positions match TRBD2. Germline V gene lookup returns CDR1 SGHTS and CDR2 YDEGEE. V shed 4 bases and J 5 bases; nucleotides not matched to a gene: 15. The CDR3 spans 16 residues.

This chain connects TRBV30 to TRBJ1-2; tentatively, D is TRBD1 (6 bases). With 0 bases removed from V and 4 bases from J, the gap between germline ends came to 24 bases. The CDR3 has 18 amino acids. Germline CDR1 and CDR2: GTSNPN and SVGIG (reference sequence). For the CDR3, the DNA is TGTGCCTGGAGTGTTAAGCGCATGGACAGAGGCTCCCTCTATGGCTACACCTTC. Encoded protein: CAWSVKRMDRGSLYGYTF.

The chain recombines TRBV29-1 with TRBJ1-2; possibly TRBD1 for D (5 bases). Germline CDR1 is SQVTM and CDR2 is ANQGSEA. CDR3 length equals 14 residues. V lost 1 base to trimming and J lost 0 bases, with 9 bases between them. In DNA form, the CDR3 reads TGCAGCGTTGAAGCCCAGGGAACTAACTATGGCTACACCTTC. Its protein product is CSVEAQGTNYGYTF.

The chain links TRBV7-9 to TRBJ2-5; tentative D call: TRBD2 (6 bases). CDR1 is SEHNR, CDR2 FQNEAQ, per germline (reference sequence). V lost 3 bases, J lost 3 bases, and 14 bases lay in between. The CDR3 runs to 15 residues. The CDR3 loop is CASSFYLEGEETQYF. The CDR3 coding sequence is TGTGCCAGCAGCTTCTATCTGGAGGGAGAAGAGACCCAGTACTTC.

CDR3 loop: CASSLVHRTRGRLASSTDTQYF. The CDR3 nucleotides read TGTGCCAGCAGCTTAGTCCACAGAACCCGGGGGAGACTAGCGTCTAGCACAGATACGCAGTATTTT. The chain employs TRBV7-8 and TRBJ2-3; 8 nucleotides agree with TRBD2. The CDR3 length is 22 residues. V was pared by 1 base and J by 0 bases, with 21 bases of the junction left unmatched. The germline V gene has CDR1 SGHVS and CDR2 FQNEAQ.

The V call is TRBV27, the J call TRBJ2-1; maybe TRBD2 (6 bases). Germline lookup yields CDR1 MNHEY and CDR2 SMNVEV (reference sequence). This CDR3 region has 15 residues. V was pared by 3 bases and J by 4 bases, with 13 bases between. This chain's CDR3 is CASSLGGDRYNEQFF. CDR3 nucleotide sequence: TGTGCCAGCAGTTTGGGGGGAGACCGATACAATGAGCAGTTCTTC.

V usage is TRBV7-9 and J usage is TRBJ2-2; TRBD2 aligns across 13 bases. Looked up from germline, CDR1 is SEHNR and CDR2 is FQNEAQ (reference sequence). V was clipped by 8 bases and J by 5 bases; unmatched bases: 5. This CDR3 region has 15 residues. The CDR3 DNA follows: TGTGCCAGCGACTGGACTAGCGGGAGAACCGGGGAGCTGTTTTTT. It is translated as CASDWTSGRTGELFF.

The chain is built from TRBV2 and TRBJ2-7; 8 bases are a match to TRBD2. Germline assignment: CDR1 SNHLY and CDR2 FYNNEI. The junction had 13 bases not matched to a gene; V was cut back by 9 bases and J by 3 bases. CDR3 length equals 15 residues. CDR3 bases: TGTGCCAGTAATACGCCCCCAGCGGGAGTCTACGAGCAGTACTTC. Translating it yields CASNTPPAGVYEQYF.

V and J are TRBV4-1 and TRBJ1-2, with D possibly matching TRBD1 (6 bases). The ends were cut back, 3 bases at V and 0 bases at J, with 11 bases in the middle. Germline V gene sequence: CDR1 MGHRA, CDR2 YSYEKL. The CDR3 runs 15 residues. Here the CDR3 DNA reads TGCGCCAGCAGCCACGGGGGGACATCTAACTATGGCTACACCTTC. Translating gives CASSHGGTSNYGYTF.

As for this clone: At one boundary the junction diverges from the germline segment, which might be a read error. This rearrangement joins TRBV4-3 to TRBJ2-7; D is possibly TRBD1 (5 bases). This CDR3 has 13 residues. From germline, CDR1 is LGHNA and CDR2 YSLEER. DNA for the CDR3: TGCGCCAGCAGCCAAGATCAGGGCAGGCTTCAGCACTTC. Protein sequence: CASSQDQGRLQHF.

V usage is TRBV7-9 and J usage is TRBJ1-1, with no clear D. The V gene's germline CDR1 is SEHNR and CDR2 FQNEAQ (reference sequence). Trimming shortened V by 8 bases and J by 0 bases, and 16 bases separated the two germline ends. The CDR3 loop spans 15 amino acids. The CDR3 protein is CASGTGSTLNTEAFF. CDR3 coding DNA: TGTGCCAGCGGAACGGGGTCCACCTTGAACACTGAAGCTTTCTTT.

The rearrangement uses TRBV9 and TRBJ2-7, with D perhaps TRBD2 (6 bases). The ends were cut back, 4 bases at V and 7 bases at J, with 9 bases in the middle. The germline V gene has CDR1 SGDLS and CDR2 YYNGEE. This CDR3 is built from 11 residues. Written as DNA, the CDR3 is TGTGCCAGCAGCTCGGGGGTTGAGCAGTACTTC. Translation gives CASSSGVEQYF.

The rearrangement uses TRBV9 and TRBJ1-2; the D is unclear. The V end lost 6 bases, the J end lost 2 bases, and 17 bases lay between the germline ends. There are 15 residues in the CDR3. CDR1 and CDR2 from the germline V gene are SGDLS and YYNGEE. CDR3 protein: CASTLEGGRNYGYTF. The DNA of the CDR3 is TGTGCCAGCACCCTGGAGGGCGGACGAAACTATGGCTACACCTTC. The complete variable domain, with remaining parts taken from reference TRBV9 and TRBJ1-2, reads DSGVTQTPKHLITATGQRVTLRCSPRSGDLSVYWYQQSLDQGLQFLIQYYNGEERAKGNILERFSAQQFPDLHSELNLSSLELGDSALYFCASTLEGGRNYGYTFGSGTRLTVV.

The V and J genes are TRBV7-9 and TRBJ2-7; tentative D call: TRBD1 (7 bases). V shed 5 bases and J shed 0 bases, with 20 bases lying between them. This CDR3 contains 17 residues. Germline V gene lookup returns CDR1 SEHNR and CDR2 FQNEAQ (reference sequence). CDR3 sequence reads: CASSHRTGGDGSYEQYF. The CDR3 bases are TGTGCCAGCAGCCACCGGACAGGCGGGGACGGCTCCTACGAGCAGTACTTC.

The chain has TRBV28 and TRBJ2-7; no clear D. The germline V gene encodes CDR1 MDHEN and CDR2 SYDVKM. The CDR3 totals 12 residues. Trimming stripped 5 bases from V and 5 bases from J, with 10 bases between. The CDR3 region is CASSLFTNEQYF. In DNA form, the CDR3 reads TGTGCCAGCAGTCTCTTCACTAACGAGCAGTACTTC.

This clone appeared once. The chain's CDR3 is CASSQTGIGNQPQHF. The CDR3 DNA reads as TGTGCCAGCAGCCAAACAGGGATTGGCAATCAGCCCCAGCATTTT. This chain links TRBV6-5 with TRBJ1-5; possibly TRBD1 for D (6 bases). V was pared by 6 bases and J by 2 bases, with 14 bases between. The CDR3 runs 15 residues. Germline loops: CDR1 MNHEY, CDR2 SVGAGI.

This rearrangement joins TRBV5-1 to TRBJ2-2; 12 positions agree with TRBD2. Per the germline V gene, CDR1 is SGHRS and CDR2 is YFSETQ. V dropped 4 bases and J dropped 7; count of bases not matched to a gene: 11. The length of the CDR3 is 17 residues. The CDR3 sequence is CASSLGLAGRVGGELFF. The CDR3 DNA reads TGCGCCAGCAGCCTCGGACTAGCGGGAAGAGTTGGCGGGGAGCTGTTTTTT.